This entry features one TCR beta chain sequence. There is no known antigen for this receptor. Within one base of it there is no much larger clone, and no base qualities were kept. These data belong to a study of shared clonotypes between healthy human individuals (dated by TCRdb to the early 2020s). General notes on the study: The cohort included three men and a couple of women between 18 and 49 years of age. To estimate repertoire size and how much clonotype sharing occurs between individuals, the study deeply sequenced the blood TCR repertoires of roughly 5 healthy adults. Per donor, three plates each were used for CD4 naive and CD4 memory, two for CD8 naive, and one for CD8 memory. Each donor's leukapheresis produced roughly between roughly 0.94 and 9.5 billion PBMCs. To increase sequencing depth and limit assay-specific biases, different laboratories used diverse techniques to prepare libraries and sequence TCR repertoires. Overall study results and their limits: Sampling was restricted to blood, and TCR repertoires in tissues likely differ from the TCR repertoires found in blood. The genetic and exposure-history diversity represented was limited by the small number of donors. Naive subsets generally had larger estimated clonotype richness than memory subsets. Compared with non-shared clonotypes, clonotypes shared by all four sorted-subset donors had higher generation probabilities. Sharing across a few donors was observed for about 4.8% of naive CD4, about 4% of naive CD8, around 2.5% of memory CD4, and about 0.39% of memory CD8 clonotypes. Incomplete sequencing was indicated by rarefaction of sorted-subset datasets, despite the large sequencing depth. Based on pairwise subsampling, the degree of clonotype sharing among donors was expected to be affected by sequencing depth.

The donors were healthy, HIV-negative adults with no recently reported acute infections or vaccinations. Only Caucasian adults living in Nashville, Tennessee, USA were represented among the donors. CD4+ T cells were enriched by magnetic negative selection, after which naive cells were positively selected on CD45RA and the negative fraction was taken as the memory subset. After blood collection by leukapheresis, PBMCs were isolated using Ficoll-Histopaque density gradient centrifugation and then cryopreserved in the vapor phase of liquid nitrogen. Analytical flow cytometry was used to check the purity and quantity of each magnetically sorted T cell population. From each sorted fraction, genomic DNA was isolated and quantified by UV absorbance on a Nanodrop 2000c. Using the deep immunoSEQ assay, multiplex PCR amplified TCR CDR3 regions from genomic DNA. Genomic DNA extracted from each cell subset was distributed evenly over all wells of several immunoSEQ 96-well plates, and each plate served as one replicate. For sorted subsets, around 0.2 ug genomic DNA, equal to 25,000 to 35,000 T cell genomes, was loaded into each replicate PCR. Purified libraries were quantified with a Qubit 3.0 fluorometer, sized on a Bioanalyzer 2100, and re-quantified with the KAPA Library Quantification kit. Every immunoSEQ 96-well plate was sequenced on a separate single-read 150-cycle Illumina NextSeq 550 flow cell. In the source study's methods: Because the immunoSEQ output held only junctional sequences and lacked quality scores, the filtering could not match the filtering applied to full-length reads. To assign V/J genes and CDR3, sequences were annotated against IMGT germline references using PyIR, a Python wrapper for IgBLAST v1.9. Reads were filtered out if the reads had weak V/J assignments (E-value above 1e-6), no CDR3, stop codons, out-of-frame junctions, or ambiguous translated residues. A V3J clonotype was defined by an identical inferred V gene, J gene, and CDR3 amino acid sequence. Percentage overlap between repertoires was computed as shared unique clonotypes divided by the size of the smaller repertoire. RTK rarefaction, the Chao1 estimator, and Recon v2.1 estimates of unobserved clonotypes were used to assess repertoire richness. OLGA was used to compute generation probabilities for all TCRbeta clonotypes that the gDNA method yielded from a few donors. In TCRdb, the immuneACCESS table is reduced to in-frame sequences with V and J assigned. These tables do not hold every clone; where another copy was compared, an unresolved V gene accounts for under half, and the others remain unexplained. That table gives V, J and clone size, and the DNA gave D and trimming. The sample contains approximately 2.3 million clones, approximately 95% of them found a single time. About 0.37% of the sample is in the top ten clones.

The CDR3 holds 12 amino acids from the cysteine to the phenylalanine. Left in the record is the CDR3 DNA by itself, 36 bases read in frame from the first base. In the germline V gene (reference sequence), CDR1 corresponds to MNHEY and CDR2 to SMNVEV. V and J are truncated by 9 bases and 5 bases respectively, leaving an intervening sequence of 14 bases. The sequence is built from TRBV27 and TRBJ2-7; a tentative D match to TRBD2 spans 6 bases. Sequencing was done on a sample of naive CD4+ T cells from PBMCs. Sample cell subset or site, as interpreted from the label and publication: CD45RA+ positively selected. This sequence originates from a man between 18 and 35 years old in good health. Some clones in this sample may be carry-over from other donors' samples. The DNA reads TGTGCCAGAAGACTAGGGGCCCACGAGCAGTACTTC. Its amino acids are CARRLGAHEQYF.